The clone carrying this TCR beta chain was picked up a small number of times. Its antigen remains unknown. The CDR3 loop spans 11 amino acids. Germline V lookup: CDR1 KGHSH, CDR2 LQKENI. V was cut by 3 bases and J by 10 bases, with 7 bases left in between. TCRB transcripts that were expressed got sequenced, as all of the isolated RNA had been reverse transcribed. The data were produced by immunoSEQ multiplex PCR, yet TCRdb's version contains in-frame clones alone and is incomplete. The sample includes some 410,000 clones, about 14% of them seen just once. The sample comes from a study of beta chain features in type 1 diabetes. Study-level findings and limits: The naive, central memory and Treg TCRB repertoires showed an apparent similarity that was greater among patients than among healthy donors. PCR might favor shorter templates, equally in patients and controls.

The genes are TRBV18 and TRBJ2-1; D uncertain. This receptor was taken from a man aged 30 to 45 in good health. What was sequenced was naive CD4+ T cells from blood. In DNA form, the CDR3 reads TGTGCCAGCTCACCTACCAAGGAGCAGTTCTTC. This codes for CASSPTKEQFF.